A selection of T cell receptor beta chains follows, all from one sample in a study of T cell responses to AZD1222 COVID-19 vaccine. Some clones are missing from TCRdb's copy, which holds only in-frame ones; the method was immunoSEQ multiplex PCR. This table has 150,000 to 190,000 clones, 90% appearing once. The sequenced sample was peripheral blood, obtained on day 0 of AZD1222 vaccination. The receptors here all came from an adult in good health. The CDR3 runs from the conserved cysteine through the conserved F or W. Each record gives: J gene, D gene, clone size, V gene, CDR3 protein, CDR3 DNA. The D gene is left open where the match is weak. Clone size is shown for a subset of rows, as once, few, many or a class of expanded clone.

j_call: TRBJ1-1
d_call: .
clone_size: .
v_call: TRBV4-3
cdr3_aa: CASSQGTTEAFF
cdr3_nt: TGCGCCAGCAGCCAAGGGACGACTGAAGCTTTCTTT

j_call: TRBJ1-5
d_call: .
clone_size: .
v_call: TRBV24-1
cdr3_aa: CATSDLNGLSMPLQPQHF
cdr3_nt: TGTGCCACCAGTGATTTAAATGGGTTATCAATGCCGTTACAGCCCCAGCATTTT

j_call: TRBJ1-6
d_call: .
clone_size: .
v_call: TRBV28
cdr3_aa: CASSFLGDSYNSPLHF
cdr3_nt: TGTGCCAGCAGTTTTTTAGGGGACTCCTATAATTCACCCCTCCACTTT

j_call: TRBJ2-7
d_call: .
clone_size: .
v_call: TRBV4-2
cdr3_aa: CASSQDKVSYEQYF
cdr3_nt: TGTGCCAGCAGCCAAGATAAGGTCTCCTACGAGCAGTACTTC

j_call: TRBJ1-5
d_call: .
clone_size: .
v_call: TRBV7-2
cdr3_aa: CASSLLGGDKRPQHF
cdr3_nt: TGTGCCAGCAGCCTACTGGGGGGGGATAAAAGGCCCCAGCATTTT

j_call: TRBJ2-1
d_call: TRBD2
clone_size: .
v_call: TRBV25-1
cdr3_aa: CASSVSSGSKNEQFF
cdr3_nt: TGTGCCAGCAGTGTTAGTAGCGGGAGTAAGAATGAGCAGTTCTTC

j_call: TRBJ1-4
d_call: .
clone_size: .
v_call: TRBV28
cdr3_aa: CATTGQYHLFF
cdr3_nt: TGTGCCACCACTGGACAGTACCACCTGTTTTTT

j_call: TRBJ2-5
d_call: TRBD1
clone_size: .
v_call: TRBV29-1
cdr3_aa: CSVEGGRDRYETQYF
cdr3_nt: TGCAGCGTTGAAGGGGGCCGGGACAGGTATGAGACCCAGTACTTC

j_call: TRBJ2-7
d_call: TRBD2
clone_size: few
v_call: TRBV7-3
cdr3_aa: CASSLSGSFDEQYF
cdr3_nt: TGTGCCAGCAGCCTGAGCGGGAGTTTCGACGAGCAGTACTTC

j_call: TRBJ2-1
d_call: .
clone_size: .
v_call: TRBV4-1
cdr3_aa: CASSQMGTSYNEQFF
cdr3_nt: TGCGCCAGCAGCCAGATGGGAACTTCCTACAATGAGCAGTTCTTC

j_call: TRBJ1-2
d_call: .
clone_size: .
v_call: TRBV19
cdr3_aa: CASSIISGYYGYTF
cdr3_nt: TGTGCCAGTAGTATCATCTCCGGGTACTATGGCTACACCTTC

j_call: TRBJ1-1
d_call: .
clone_size: .
v_call: TRBV29-1
cdr3_aa: CSVETGNTEAFF
cdr3_nt: TGCAGCGTTGAAACAGGGAACACTGAAGCTTTCTTT

j_call: TRBJ2-7
d_call: TRBD1
clone_size: .
v_call: TRBV19
cdr3_aa: CASSTKPWTGEYEQYF
cdr3_nt: TGTGCCAGTAGTACCAAACCCTGGACAGGGGAGTACGAGCAGTACTTC

j_call: TRBJ2-2
d_call: .
clone_size: .
v_call: TRBV27
cdr3_aa: CASSKNTGELFF
cdr3_nt: TGTGCCAGCAGTAAGAACACCGGGGAGCTGTTTTTT

j_call: TRBJ1-1
d_call: .
clone_size: .
v_call: TRBV12-3/TRBV12-4
cdr3_aa: CASSLSGAEAFF
cdr3_nt: TGTGCCAGCAGTTTATCGGGGGCTGAAGCTTTCTTT

j_call: TRBJ2-1
d_call: TRBD2
clone_size: .
v_call: TRBV9
cdr3_aa: CASSVGLSSGSLGYNEQFF
cdr3_nt: TGTGCCAGCAGCGTAGGTTTGTCTAGCGGGAGCCTTGGATACAATGAGCAGTTCTTC

j_call: TRBJ1-4
d_call: TRBD1
clone_size: few
v_call: TRBV7-6
cdr3_aa: CASSLVGAGGREKLFF
cdr3_nt: TGTGCCAGCAGCTTAGTGGGGGCAGGGGGCCGTGAAAAACTGTTTTTT

j_call: TRBJ1-1
d_call: TRBD1
clone_size: .
v_call: TRBV7-3
cdr3_aa: CASSPQGGHTEAFF
cdr3_nt: TGTGCCAGCAGCCCCCAGGGGGGTCACACTGAAGCTTTCTTT

j_call: TRBJ2-2
d_call: .
clone_size: .
v_call: TRBV6-2/TRBV6-3
cdr3_aa: CASSKGGELFF
cdr3_nt: TGTGCCAGCAGCAAAGGTGGGGAGCTGTTTTTT

j_call: TRBJ2-3
d_call: TRBD2
clone_size: .
v_call: TRBV20-1
cdr3_aa: CSASPAGGKDTQYF
cdr3_nt: TGCAGTGCTAGTCCAGCGGGAGGGAAAGATACGCAGTATTTT

j_call: TRBJ1-2
d_call: .
clone_size: .
v_call: TRBV6-2/TRBV6-3
cdr3_aa: CASIPDHGYGYTF
cdr3_nt: TGTGCCAGCATCCCCGACCACGGCTATGGCTACACCTTC

j_call: TRBJ1-3
d_call: .
clone_size: .
v_call: TRBV30
cdr3_aa: CAWSKGWDNSGNTIYF
cdr3_nt: TGTGCCTGGAGTAAGGGGTGGGATAACTCTGGAAACACCATATATTTT

j_call: TRBJ2-5
d_call: TRBD2
clone_size: .
v_call: TRBV7-6
cdr3_aa: CASSRVAGGGQETQYF
cdr3_nt: TGTGCCAGCAGCCGAGTAGCGGGGGGGGGCCAAGAGACCCAGTACTTC

j_call: TRBJ2-1
d_call: TRBD2
clone_size: .
v_call: TRBV20-1
cdr3_aa: CSASSSGTSYNEQFF
cdr3_nt: TGCAGTGCTAGTTCTAGCGGGACCTCCTACAATGAGCAGTTCTTC

j_call: TRBJ2-5
d_call: .
clone_size: .
v_call: TRBV7-2
cdr3_aa: CASSRGQQETQYF
cdr3_nt: TGTGCCAGCAGCCGAGGACAGCAAGAGACCCAGTACTTC

j_call: TRBJ2-7
d_call: .
clone_size: once
v_call: TRBV28
cdr3_aa: CASSSIQGGAYEQYF
cdr3_nt: TGTGCCAGCAGTTCAATACAGGGTGGCGCCTACGAGCAGTACTTC

j_call: TRBJ2-1
d_call: .
clone_size: .
v_call: TRBV7-3
cdr3_aa: CASSYDRPSYNEQFF
cdr3_nt: TGTGCCAGCAGTTATGACAGGCCCTCCTACAATGAGCAGTTCTTC

j_call: TRBJ1-4
d_call: .
clone_size: .
v_call: TRBV12-2
cdr3_aa: CASRLAVDKAIATNEKLFF
cdr3_nt: TGTGCAAGTCGCTTAGCAGTGGACAAGGCTATTGCAACTAATGAAAAACTGTTTTTT

j_call: TRBJ1-2
d_call: .
clone_size: .
v_call: TRBV7-2
cdr3_aa: CASSFSQGLQDYGYTF
cdr3_nt: TGTGCCAGCAGCTTTAGCCAGGGCCTACAAGACTATGGCTACACCTTC

j_call: TRBJ2-1
d_call: .
clone_size: .
v_call: TRBV12-3/TRBV12-4
cdr3_aa: CASSPDSYNEQFF
cdr3_nt: TGTGCCAGCAGTCCGGACAGTTACAATGAGCAGTTCTTC

j_call: TRBJ2-4
d_call: .
clone_size: .
v_call: TRBV27
cdr3_aa: CASSLWGSAKNIQYF
cdr3_nt: TGTGCCAGCAGTTTATGGGGGTCGGCCAAAAACATTCAGTACTTC

j_call: TRBJ2-1
d_call: .
clone_size: .
v_call: TRBV24-1
cdr3_aa: CATSDLTTGRNEQFF
cdr3_nt: TGTGCCACCAGTGATTTAACGACAGGGAGGAATGAGCAGTTCTTC

j_call: TRBJ2-1
d_call: TRBD1
clone_size: .
v_call: TRBV4-1
cdr3_aa: CASSQDQNRGLSEQFF
cdr3_nt: TGCGCCAGCAGCCAAGATCAGAACAGGGGGCTTAGTGAGCAGTTCTTC

j_call: TRBJ2-2
d_call: .
clone_size: .
v_call: TRBV29-1
cdr3_aa: CSALVGSNTGELFF
cdr3_nt: TGCAGCGCTCTAGTGGGATCGAACACCGGGGAGCTGTTTTTT

j_call: TRBJ1-2
d_call: .
clone_size: .
v_call: TRBV25-1
cdr3_aa: CASSPGTRALNYGYTF
cdr3_nt: TGTGCCAGCAGTCCCGGGACAAGGGCCCTTAACTATGGCTACACCTTC

j_call: TRBJ1-1
d_call: TRBD1
clone_size: .
v_call: TRBV13
cdr3_aa: CASSLEGQLNTEAFF
cdr3_nt: TGTGCCAGCAGCTTAGAGGGACAGCTGAACACTGAAGCTTTCTTT

j_call: TRBJ2-1
d_call: TRBD2
clone_size: .
v_call: TRBV6-5
cdr3_aa: CASSYVAGTYNEQFF
cdr3_nt: TGTGCCAGCAGTTACGTAGCGGGAACCTACAATGAGCAGTTCTTC

j_call: TRBJ2-1
d_call: .
clone_size: .
v_call: TRBV11-3
cdr3_aa: CASSLDRNEQFF
cdr3_nt: TGTGCCAGCAGCTTAGATCGGAATGAGCAGTTCTTC

j_call: TRBJ2-7
d_call: .
clone_size: .
v_call: TRBV4-3
cdr3_aa: CASSQAYGGGYEQYF
cdr3_nt: TGCGCCAGCAGCCAAGCCTACGGGGGCGGGTACGAGCAGTACTTC

j_call: TRBJ1-2
d_call: .
clone_size: once
v_call: TRBV25-1
cdr3_aa: CASSELTDGNYGYTF
cdr3_nt: TGTGCCAGCAGTGAATTGACGGACGGTAACTATGGCTACACCTTC

j_call: TRBJ1-2
d_call: .
clone_size: .
v_call: TRBV9
cdr3_aa: CASTRDSYGANYGYTF
cdr3_nt: TGTGCCAGCACCAGAGACAGTTATGGAGCTAACTATGGCTACACCTTC

j_call: TRBJ2-7
d_call: .
clone_size: .
v_call: TRBV7-9
cdr3_aa: CASSLAGNFYEQYF
cdr3_nt: TGTGCCAGCAGCTTAGCGGGCAACTTCTACGAGCAGTACTTC

j_call: TRBJ2-5
d_call: .
clone_size: .
v_call: TRBV5-1
cdr3_aa: CASSLANQETQYF
cdr3_nt: TGCGCCAGCAGCTTGGCCAACCAAGAGACCCAGTACTTC